Reported below is one T cell receptor beta chain. These data belong to a study of shared clonotypes between healthy human individuals. Per the germline V gene, CDR1 is KGHSH and CDR2 is LQKENI. The CDR3 contains 16 residues. V shed 6 bases and J shed 1 base, with 18 bases lying between them. The data were produced by immunoSEQ multiplex PCR, yet TCRdb's version contains in-frame clones alone and is incomplete. The repertoire holds 2.5 million or so clones, about 92% seen once, with about 0.13% in the top ten. The gene calls are TRBV18 and TRBJ1-1, with D possibly TRBD1 on 5 matching bases. This receptor was taken from a man younger than 30 in good health. Sequencing was done on a sample of naive CD4+ T cells sorted from blood. Subset denoted: CD45RA+ positively selected. This CDR3 reads CASSGQQGPENTEAFF. CDR3 sequence (DNA): TGTGCCAGCTCCGGCCAGCAGGGTCCCGAGAACACTGAAGCTTTCTTT. Full variable domain (rest looked up from reference TRBV18 and TRBJ1-1): NAGVMQNPRHLVRRRGQEARLRCSPMKGHSHVYWYRQLPEEGLKFMVYLQKENIIDESGMPKERFSAEFPKEGPSILRIQQVVRGDSAAYFCASSGQQGPENTEAFFGQGTRLTVV.